What follows is one TCR beta chain and its context. This entry comes from a study of T cell changes during pregnancy in multiple sclerosis. The CDR3 spans 12 residues. Trimming shortened V by 1 base and J by 4 bases, and 5 bases separated the two germline ends. Germline V gene lookup returns CDR1 SGHDN and CDR2 FVKESK. Libraries were prepared by immunoSEQ multiplex PCR; TCRdb keeps only in-frame clonotypes and omits some of them. The sample has around 17,000 clones, 95% to 96% seen once; the top ten hold 0.89%. This clonotype was sampled from a female donor with multiple sclerosis, enrolled in a pregnancy study. The sequences come from peripheral blood, collected in the third trimester of pregnancy. This chain uses TRBV14 with TRBJ2-7, with unresolved D. The CDR3 loop reads CASSQANYEQYF. The CDR3 DNA reads TGTGCCAGCAGCCAAGCCAATTACGAGCAGTACTTC.